This T cell receptor beta chain was documented in a study of T-cell reconstitution after alpha-beta-depleted transplantation in children. Findings of the study overall: Hyperexpanded clones declined; after one year, newly produced T cells mostly supplied diversity. Surviving recipient T cells and intrathymic progenitors accounted for some patients' high TCRbeta diversity at day 60. By about two months after transplant, alpha-beta T cells reportedly arose from several hundred graft clones that had expanded.

Points on this clonotype: The antigen is not known.

CDR3 length: 14 residues. CDR1 is DFQATT and CDR2 is SNEGSKA in the germline V gene (reference sequence). The ends were cut back, 6 bases at V and 5 bases at J, with 19 bases in the middle. The TCRbeta library was prepared with unique molecular identifiers. TCRdb called the PCR reads again in MiXCR, with one record for every CDR3 protein. The repertoire holds 350,000 to 500,000 distinct CDR3 sequences, with over 40% as singletons. This chain joins TRBV20-1 and TRBJ2-5; maybe TRBD2 (6 bases). Sequences were derived from PBMCs, sampled before TCRalphabeta/CD19-depleted stem cell transplant. This sequence originates from a girl aged 2-10 years with aplastic anemia, due to receive a stem cell transplant. The CDR3 is CSAMLASALETQYF. CDR3 sequence (DNA): TGCAGTGCCATGCTAGCGTCGGCTTTGGAGACCCAGTACTTC.